The next 29 T cell receptor beta chains were all read from a single sample in a study of metastatic and nonmetastatic thyroid tumors. MiXCR re-clonotyped the PCR reads for TCRdb. The data show roughly 10,000 clones, 25% to 35% seen once. Each patient went into thyroid surgery without having received any treatment. The sample taken for sequencing was tumor tissue. The receptors were sampled from a female donor with papillary thyroid cancer or a benign thyroid nodule (not recorded which). Some clones in this sample may be carry-over from other donors' samples.

This clone turned up a few times. CDR3 coding DNA: TGTGCCATCAGCCTGGGACAGGGGGCTTCCTACGAGCAGTACTTC. It specifies CAISLGQGASYEQYF. V and J are TRBV10-3 and TRBJ2-7; 12 nucleotides line up with TRBD1. CDR3 length: 15 residues. Germline CDR1 is ENHRY and CDR2 is SYGVKD. V was clipped by 6 bases and J by 1 base; unmatched bases: 4.

The rearrangement uses TRBV6-5 and TRBJ2-3; no clear D. The V end lost 0 bases, the J end lost 4 bases, and 5 bases lay between the germline ends. Per the germline V gene, CDR1 is MNHEY and CDR2 is SVGAGI. CDR3 length equals 13 residues. CDR3 sequence reads: CASSYSVADTQYF. CDR3 DNA sequence: TGTGCCAGCAGTTACTCGGTCGCAGATACGCAGTATTTT.

In the case of this clone: A read error may account for a junction end that differs from germline. At the DNA level, this CDR3 is encoded by other sequences in the same sample as well. The chain uses TRBV3-1 and TRBJ2-2; TRBD2 agrees at 8 bases. The CDR3 sequence is 14 residues long. Germline lookup yields CDR1 LGHDT and CDR2 YNNKEL (reference sequence). CDR3 in DNA: TGTGCCAGCAGACGGGGGGGCAACACCGGTGAGCTGTTTTTT. As protein: CASRRGGNTGELFF.

This clone occurred many times. V and J are TRBV5-6 and TRBJ1-6; 7 bases are a match to TRBD1. Trimming at V came to 2 bases and at J to 5 bases, leaving 7 bases not matched to a gene. From germline, CDR1 is SGHDT and CDR2 YYEEEE. CDR3 length: 16 amino acids. The CDR3 loop reads CASSFFGDSNNSPLHF. DNA for the CDR3: TGTGCCAGCAGCTTCTTTGGGGACAGCAATAATTCACCCCTCCACTTT. The variable domain in full, completed from reference TRBV5-6 and TRBJ1-6, reads DAGVTQSPTHLIKTRGQQVTLRCSPKSGHDTVSWYQQALGQGPQFIFQYYEEEERQRGNFPDRFSGHQFPNYSSELNVNALLLGDSALYLCASSFFGDSNNSPLHFGNGTRLTVT.

This clone qualifies as medium-sized (0.01 to 0.1%). This rearrangement joins TRBV12-3 or TRBV12-4 to TRBJ1-1; 7 bases line up with TRBD1. This CDR3 contains 13 residues. Germline trimming cut 5 bases from V and 3 bases from J; bases unmatched to any gene: 3. CDR3 DNA sequence: TGTGCCAGCAGTATCGACAGGGACACTGAAGCTTTCTTT. Its translation: CASSIDRDTEAFF.

The chain uses TRBV5-6 and TRBJ1-6, with 7 bases matching TRBD1. Germline CDR1 is SGHDT and CDR2 is YYEEEE. The J segment lost 0 bases and the V segment lost 4 bases, leaving 4 bases of the junction unmatched. The CDR3 runs to 16 residues. CDR3 region: CASSTRQGSYNSPLHF. CDR3 nucleotide sequence: TGTGCCAGCAGCACAAGACAGGGCTCCTATAATTCACCCCTCCACTTT. Looking up the rest from reference TRBV5-6 and TRBJ1-6 gives the full variable domain: DAGVTQSPTHLIKTRGQQVTLRCSPKSGHDTVSWYQQALGQGPQFIFQYYEEEERQRGNFPDRFSGHQFPNYSSELNVNALLLGDSALYLCASSTRQGSYNSPLHFGNGTRLTVT.

The chain uses TRBV6-1 and TRBJ1-2; weak D call: TRBD1 (5 bases). Germline CDR1 and CDR2: MNHNS and SASEGT. This CDR3 has 12 residues. Deletions cut 8 bases from V and 8 bases from J, with 15 bases between. In DNA, the CDR3 is TGTGCCAGCGAAGGGGACCGCAGGGGCTACACCTTC. Protein: CASEGDRRGYTF.

The chain is built from TRBV20-1 and TRBJ1-2; D is perhaps TRBD1 (6 bases). Germline-derived CDR1 and CDR2 are DFQATT and SNEGSKA (reference sequence). Trimming removed 5 bases from V and 0 bases from J, with 13 bases in between. The CDR3 loop spans 14 amino acids. The CDR3 is CSAVKQGTNYGYTF. The CDR3, as DNA: TGCAGTGCTGTCAAACAGGGAACTAACTATGGCTACACCTTC.

The chain is built from TRBV12-3 or TRBV12-4 and TRBJ1-2; D call uncertain. The CDR3 runs 13 residues. Here the CDR3 reads CTTLGKKNYGYTF. CDR3 bases: TGTACTACGCTGGGGAAGAAGAACTATGGCTACACCTTC.

The rearrangement uses TRBV11-1 and TRBJ1-2, with unresolved D. There are 13 residues in the CDR3. The V end was cut by 5 bases, the J end by 6 bases, with 13 bases between. The germline V gene encodes CDR1 SGHAT and CDR2 FQDESV (reference sequence). Here the CDR3 reads CASSLTPRDGYTF. CDR3 nucleotides: TGTGCCAGCAGCCTAACGCCTAGGGATGGCTACACCTTC.

As to this clone: The junction and the germline gene differ at one end; a read error may be behind it. The chain carries TRBV7-3 and TRBJ1-4; D unresolved. Germline V gene sequence: CDR1 SGHTA, CDR2 FQGTGA. CDR3 length: 13 amino acids. The CDR3 DNA reads as TGTGCCAGCAGCTTCCGGGAGGGTGAAAAACTGTTTTTC. It is translated as CASSFREGEKLFF.

This clone is medium-sized within its sample. The chain recombines TRBV7-9 with TRBJ1-6; TRBD1 agrees at 8 bases. CDR3 size: 15 residues. V lost 5 bases to trimming and J lost 4 bases; unmatched junction nucleotides: 4. Germline-derived CDR1 and CDR2 are SEHNR and FQNEAQ (reference sequence). The CDR3 nucleotides are TGTGCCAGCAGCCTGCAGGGGGCTTATAATTCACCCCTCCACTTT. Protein: CASSLQGAYNSPLHF.

This clone showed up many times. The chain joins TRBV13 to TRBJ1-1; TRBD1 is a possible D gene (5 bases). Trimming shortened V by 5 bases and J by 6 bases, and 19 bases separated the two germline ends. Germline CDR1 is PRHDT and CDR2 is FYEKMQ (reference sequence). This CDR3 has 15 residues. CDR3 loop: CASSITGRGEAEAFF. The CDR3 nucleotides read TGTGCCAGCAGCATCACCGGCCGGGGGGAGGCTGAAGCTTTCTTT.

This clone is medium-sized (0.01 to 0.1%) by share. The V gene is TRBV6-6, the J gene TRBJ2-7, with a weak D call TRBD2 (6 bases). The V gene's germline CDR1 is MNHNY and CDR2 SVGAGI (reference sequence). Trimming left V 0 bases short and J 7 bases short, with 16 bases between. The length of the CDR3 is 15 residues. As DNA, the CDR3 is TGTGCCAGCAGTTACTCGAAATTATCGGGAGTAGAGCAGTACTTC. It specifies CASSYSKLSGVEQYF.

This clone was counted a few times. This chain joins TRBV12-3 or TRBV12-4 and TRBJ2-1, with TRBD2 matching 7 bases. J lost 8 bases, V lost 2 bases, and 6 bases had no gene match. This CDR3 contains 14 residues. The CDR3 spells CASSLSGGYDEQFF. DNA for the CDR3: TGTGCCAGCAGTTTATCGGGGGGATACGATGAGCAGTTCTTC.

Judged by abundance, this clone is medium-sized. CDR3 amino acids: CSVPMHLVDPDTQYF. CDR3 nucleotides: TGCAGTGTTCCGATGCACCTCGTAGATCCAGATACGCAGTATTTT. This chain links TRBV20-1 with TRBJ2-3; no clear D. Germline lookup yields CDR1 DFQATT and CDR2 SNEGSKA (reference sequence). The CDR3 runs to 15 residues. The ends were cut back, 7 bases at V and 4 bases at J, with 21 bases in the middle.

There are many counts of this clone. This sequence joins TRBV29-1 and TRBJ2-2; D is possibly TRBD1 (6 bases). Deletions cut 4 bases from V and 2 bases from J, with 11 bases between. The CDR3 covers 14 residues. The V gene's germline CDR1 is SQVTM and CDR2 ANQGSEA. This CDR3 reads CSVGPGDNTGELFF. The CDR3 DNA sequence: TGCAGCGTTGGCCCAGGGGATAACACCGGGGAGCTGTTTTTT.

This clone is labeled as medium-sized (0.01 to 0.1%). V usage is TRBV20-1 and J usage is TRBJ2-6, with D maybe TRBD1 (6 bases). Germline lookup yields CDR1 DFQATT and CDR2 SNEGSKA (reference sequence). Deletions cut 4 bases from V and 1 base from J, with 14 bases between. This CDR3 has 16 amino acids. The CDR3 DNA reads as TGCAGTGCTACCCTCTATGGACAGTCTGGGGCCAACGTCCTGACTTTC. Amino acid sequence: CSATLYGQSGANVLTF.

This clone is medium-sized (0.01 to 0.1%). This rearrangement joins TRBV20-1 to TRBJ2-3; D is unresolved. The CDR3 has 14 amino acids. The germline CDR1 and CDR2 sequences are DFQATT and SNEGSKA (reference sequence). V was pared by 3 bases and J by 2 bases, with 12 bases between. Here the CDR3 DNA reads TGCAGTGCTAGTAGTCCACCACCCACAGATACGCAGTATTTT. Translating it yields CSASSPPPTDTQYF.

Ten or more counts support this clone. V is TRBV15 and J is TRBJ2-7; D not resolved. The CDR3 spans 12 residues. Trimming cost V 0 bases and J 6 bases, with 6 bases left between them. The germline CDR1 and CDR2 sequences are LNHNV and YYDKDF (reference sequence). The CDR3, as DNA: TGTGCCACCAGCAGAGATGAGACCGAGCAGTACTTC. Translation: CATSRDETEQYF.

This clone was counted only a few times. The rearrangement uses TRBV12-3 or TRBV12-4 and TRBJ1-3; D uncertain. The CDR3 contains 14 residues. V was shortened by 3 bases and J by 0 bases, with 6 bases between the two germline ends. The CDR3 is CASSFTLSGNTIYF. The CDR3 DNA is TGTGCCAGCAGTTTTACCCTCTCTGGAAACACCATATATTTT.

By share of the sample, this clone is medium-sized. The genes are TRBV20-1 and TRBJ2-2; D remains ambiguous. V gave up 5 bases and J gave up 6 bases, with 16 bases separating them. Looked up from germline, CDR1 is DFQATT and CDR2 is SNEGSKA (reference sequence). The CDR3 loop spans 14 amino acids. In DNA, the CDR3 is TGCAGTGCTGCTTCGTGGGCTAGGGCCGGGGAGCTGTTTTTT. This codes for CSAASWARAGELFF.

The chain employs TRBV5-5 and TRBJ1-6; tentatively, D is TRBD1 (5 bases). The germline V and J ends were trimmed by 3 bases and 8 bases, with 15 bases remaining between them. Germline assignment: CDR1 SGHKS and CDR2 YYEKEE (reference sequence). The CDR3 spans 15 residues. The CDR3 DNA reads as TGTGCCAGCAGCTCCAATTGGGGGGTTGATTCACCCCTCCACTTT. Its protein is CASSSNWGVDSPLHF.

This chain links TRBV6-1 with TRBJ2-3; D is unclear. V shed 5 bases and J shed 4 bases, with 13 bases lying between them. CDR3 length equals 14 residues. Looked up from germline, CDR1 is MNHNS and CDR2 is SASEGT. In nucleotides, the CDR3 is TGTGCCAGCAGTCCACACGAGTCGGCAGATACGCAGTATTTT. Its protein is CASSPHESADTQYF.

The chain has TRBV2 and TRBJ1-2; 7 bases are a match to TRBD1. Looked up from germline, CDR1 is SNHLY and CDR2 is FYNNEI. Unmatched junction bases numbered 8, after V lost 6 bases and J lost 7 bases. This CDR3 is built from 13 residues. CDR3 sequence: CASSTQGIRGYTF. The CDR3 nucleotides are TGTGCCAGCAGCACACAGGGGATACGTGGCTACACCTTC.

This clone was recorded many times. This chain links TRBV12-3 or TRBV12-4 with TRBJ2-5; tentatively, D is TRBD1 or TRBD2 (5 bases each). The CDR3 spans 16 residues. The ends were cut back, 3 bases at V and 3 bases at J, with 17 bases in the middle. CDR3 nucleotides: TGTGCCAGCAGTTTGACAACATTGGGGGAAAAAGAGACCCAGTACTTC. This encodes CASSLTTLGEKETQYF.

This clone was seen a few times. The chain recombines TRBV5-1 with TRBJ1-2; TRBD1 matches 8 bases. The CDR3 is made up of 14 amino acids. Unmatched junction bases numbered 5, after V lost 0 bases and J lost 7 bases. Germline V gene sequence: CDR1 SGHRS, CDR2 YFSETQ. CDR3 sequence reads: CASSLDPGGGGYTF. In DNA form, the CDR3 reads TGCGCCAGCAGCTTGGACCCAGGGGGCGGTGGCTACACCTTC.

This clone showed up just a few times. The gene calls are TRBV28 and TRBJ2-7; D ambiguous. Per germline, CDR1 MDHEN and CDR2 SYDVKM. Between the trimmed V and J ends, which lost 3 bases and 5 bases, there was a span of 8 bases. The CDR3 extends over 12 amino acids. CDR3 sequence reads: CASSLGWDEQYF. CDR3 sequence (DNA): TGTGCCAGCAGTTTGGGTTGGGACGAGCAGTACTTC.

Notes on this clone: Because it lacks the conserved phenylalanine or tryptophan at the end, this CDR3 is likely a read error. The V and J genes are TRBV19 and TRBJ2-2; no reliable D call. Germline-derived CDR1 and CDR2 are LNHDA and SQIVND (reference sequence). CDR3 length equals 13 residues. The V end was cut by 8 bases, the J end by 3 bases, with 10 bases between. CDR3 region: CASDMGYTGELFS. The CDR3 coding sequence is TGTGCCAGTGATATGGGGTACACCGGGGAGCTGTTTTCT.